The text below deals with one TCR beta chain. Its antigen is not identified. Since a much larger clone is just one base distant, this may be a read error. The CDR3 totals 15 residues. The entry originates in a study of spatial heterogeneity in lung cancer. Across the whole study: The count of detected beta-chain sequences consistently exceeded that of alpha-chain sequences. Study-wide points: Follow-up blood showed ubiquitous expanded tumor TCRs less than blood at resection did.

Every TCR cDNA molecule carried a tag that served as a unique molecular identifier. TCRdb independently ran MiXCR on the 5' RACE reads; one entry per CDR3 protein. The table has roughly 100,000 distinct CDR3 sequences, approximately 8.6% seen once; the top ten hold about 7%. Regarding time point: sample taken at primary tumor resection. Tumor, nontumor lung or frozen PBMC supplied whole RNA that was sequenced unsorted. 72 TRACERx patients with early, untreated non-small cell lung cancer donated samples. This material consisted of PBMCs, taken at surgery. This clonotype originated in a male donor with early-stage non-small cell lung cancer. The V gene is TRBV12-3 or TRBV12-4, the J gene TRBJ2-2, with TRBD1 as a possible D gene (6 bases). The CDR3 DNA is TGTGCCAGCAGTTTGGGGGCGAGGGGGACCGGGAAGCTGTTTTTT. It is translated as CASSLGARGTGKLFF.